The TCR beta chain under discussion was sequenced for a study of shared clonotypes between healthy human individuals. Study results and caveats: Generation of non-shared clonotypes was less probable than generation of clonotypes shared by all four donors.

As regards this clone: Its antigen is not identified.

Data came from immunoSEQ multiplex PCR; TCRdb stores just in-frame clones and leaves some out. The top ten hold about 0.39% of the sample, which has fewer than 2.5 million clones, 90% to 95% seen once. Trimming took off 0 bases at V and 3 bases at J, with 9 bases between the two ends. This CDR3 is built from 14 residues. The TCR originated in a man between 18 and 29 years old in good health. Some clones in this sample may be carry-over from other donors' samples. The rearrangement links TRBV23-1 to TRBJ2-7; D perhaps matches TRBD1 (5 bases). TRBV23-1 is known as an ORF, though its function is uncertain. The sequenced material came from naive CD4+ T cells from PBMCs. Subset indicated: CD45RA+ positively selected. The CDR3 DNA reads as TGCGCCAGCAGTCAATCGGCAGGGTGCTACGAGCAGTACTTC. Amino acid sequence: CASSQSAGCYEQYF.